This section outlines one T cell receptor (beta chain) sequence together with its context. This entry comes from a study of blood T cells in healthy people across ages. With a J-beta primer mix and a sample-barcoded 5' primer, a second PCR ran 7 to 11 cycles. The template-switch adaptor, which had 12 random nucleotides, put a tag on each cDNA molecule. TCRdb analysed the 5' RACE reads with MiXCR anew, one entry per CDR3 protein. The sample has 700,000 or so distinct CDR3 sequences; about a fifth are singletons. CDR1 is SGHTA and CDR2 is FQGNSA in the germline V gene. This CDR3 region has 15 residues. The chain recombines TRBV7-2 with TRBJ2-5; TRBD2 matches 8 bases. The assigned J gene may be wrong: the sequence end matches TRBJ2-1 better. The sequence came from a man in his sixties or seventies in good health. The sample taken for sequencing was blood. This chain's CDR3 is CASSSGLEGINEQFF. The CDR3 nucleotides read TGTGCCAGCAGCTCGGGACTAGAGGGAATCAATGAGCAGTTCTTC.